This passage covers 6 T cell receptor beta chains from one sample sequenced in a study of CD8+CD57+ T cells in acquired aplastic anemia. For CDR3 and TCR beta VDJ profiling, genomic DNA was the template used. TCRdb recomputed calls from the reads with MiXCR, one row per CDR3 protein. The repertoire includes around 68,000 distinct CDR3 sequences, 45% to 60% of them detected once, and about 9% sits in the top ten. The material sequenced was sorted CD4+, CD8+, or CD8+CD57+ T cells (not recorded which) from PBMCs. The receptors stem from a human donor in good health, serving as a control.

Turning to this clonotype: The junction departs from germline at one end; a sequencing error may be responsible. The chain carries TRBV5-5 and TRBJ1-2; no clear D gene. The CDR3 contains 10 residues. From germline, CDR1 is SGHKS and CDR2 YYEKEE (reference sequence). The CDR3 DNA follows: TGTGCCAGCTGCTTCTATGGCTACACCTTC. Protein product: CASCFYGYTF.

The V call is TRBV20-1, the J call TRBJ1-2, with D perhaps TRBD1 (5 bases). CDR3 length equals 13 residues. The ends were cut back, 6 bases at V and 2 bases at J, with 13 bases in the middle. Germline V lookup: CDR1 DFQATT, CDR2 SNEGSKA (reference sequence). CDR3 sequence: CSARDQGNYGYTF. CDR3 DNA: TGCAGTGCCCGGGACCAAGGGAACTATGGCTACACCTTC.

This rearrangement joins TRBV6-4 to TRBJ2-5; TRBD2 matches 12 bases. Germline V CDR1 and CDR2: MRHNA, SNTAGT. The CDR3 sequence is 16 residues long. J was trimmed by 3 bases and V by 3 bases; bases with no gene match: 5. The CDR3 nucleotides are TGTGCCAGCAGTGAGCTTCGGACTAGCGGGAAAGAGACCCAGTACTTC. This encodes CASSELRTSGKETQYF.

This clonotype has ten or more counts. This chain uses TRBV7-8 with TRBJ1-6; 8 nucleotides align to TRBD1. Germline values: CDR1 SGHVS, CDR2 FQNEAQ. The CDR3 has 17 amino acids. V lost 5 bases and J lost 2; bases outside the gene matches: 8. CDR3 bases: TGTGCCAGCAGCCTTCTGGGACAGGAGACCTATAATTCACCCCTCCACTTT. Protein product: CASSLLGQETYNSPLHF.

This clonotype was observed at least ten times. A read error is possible here, since a much larger clone lies one base away. The chain is built from TRBV29-1 and TRBJ2-7, with 8 bases aligning to TRBD2. Trimming removed 6 bases from V and 4 bases from J; junction bases left unmatched: 8. This CDR3 comprises 13 residues. Germline CDR1 and CDR2: SQVTM and ANQGSEA. This CDR3 reads CSVGGDGWYEQYF. The CDR3 nucleotides are TGCAGCGTCGGGGGGGACGGGTGGTACGAGCAGTACTTC.

This chain uses TRBV25-1 with TRBJ2-7; D gene uncertain. V shed 5 bases and J shed 6 bases, with 11 bases lying between them. CDR1 and CDR2 (germline): MGHDK, SYGVNS. This CDR3 comprises 12 residues. The CDR3 sequence: CASSIRHGEQYF. DNA for the CDR3: TGTGCCAGCAGTATTCGACACGGCGAGCAGTACTTC.